The 21 T cell receptor beta chains given below trace back to one sample, sequenced in a study of PD-1 blockade in classical Hodgkin lymphoma. Some clones are missing from TCRdb's copy, which holds only in-frame ones; the method was immunoSEQ multiplex PCR. Of about 27,000 clones detected, around 73% appear once; the ten largest clones hold roughly 35%. All patients experienced relapse after autologous stem cell transplantation, and brentuximab vedotin exposure was variable. This material consisted of peripheral blood mononuclear cells (PBMCs), taken before the second cycle of nivolumab. The receptors here all came from a human donor with classical Hodgkin lymphoma.

J is TRBJ2-6 and V is TRBV19; no firm D call. Germline-derived CDR1 and CDR2 are LNHDA and SQIVND (reference sequence). V was cut by 5 bases and J by 0 bases, with 8 bases left in between. There are 15 residues in the CDR3. CDR3 nucleotides: TGTGCCAGTAGTGGTAAGGCCTCTGGGGCCAACGTCCTGACTTTC. It yields the protein CASSGKASGANVLTF.

This chain uses TRBV7-9 with TRBJ2-5; TRBD2 agrees at 11 bases. CDR3 size: 15 residues. Germline assignment: CDR1 SEHNR and CDR2 FQNEAQ (reference sequence). J lost 0 bases, V lost 7 bases, and 4 bases had no gene match. The CDR3 sequence: CASTRTSGYQETQYF. For the CDR3, the DNA is TGTGCCAGCACCAGGACTAGCGGGTACCAAGAGACCCAGTACTTC. Drawing the rest from reference TRBV7-9 and TRBJ2-5, the complete variable domain is DTGVSQNPRHKITKRGQNVTFRCDPISEHNRLYWYRQTLGQGPEFLTYFQNEAQLEKSRLLSDRFSAERPKGSFSTLEIQRTEQGDSAMYLCASTRTSGYQETQYFGPGTRLLVL.

This clone was seen only a few times. The rearrangement joins TRBV4-3 to TRBJ1-5; the D is unclear. Germline V gene lookup returns CDR1 LGHNA and CDR2 YSLEER. V dropped 1 base and J dropped 1 base, with 8 bases sitting between them. The CDR3 has 15 amino acids. CDR3 in amino acids: CASSQVAQSNQPQHF. In nucleotides, the CDR3 is TGCGCCAGCAGCCAAGTGGCTCAAAGCAATCAGCCCCAGCATTTT.

CDR3 in amino acids: CASSQEAFPETQYF. As DNA, the CDR3 is TGTGCCAGCAGCCAAGAAGCGTTCCCAGAGACCCAGTACTTC. The V gene is TRBV4-2, the J gene TRBJ2-5; D unclear. Trimming cost V 0 bases and J 4 bases, with 9 bases left between them. CDR3 length equals 14 residues. Germline CDR1 is LGHNA and CDR2 is YNFKEQ.

This rearrangement joins TRBV9 to TRBJ1-4; 8 bases line up with TRBD1. This CDR3 contains 13 residues. J lost 8 bases, V lost 3 bases, and 3 bases had no gene match. Germline-derived CDR1 and CDR2 are SGDLS and YYNGEE. As DNA, the CDR3 is TGTGCCAGCAGCGCCTGGACAGGGGAAAAACTGTTTTTT. Protein: CASSAWTGEKLFF.

This chain links TRBV6-5 with TRBJ2-5; no clear D. Germline CDR1 and CDR2: MNHEY and SVGAGI. The V end was cut by 2 bases, the J end by 7 bases, with 5 bases between. The CDR3 extends over 11 amino acids. CDR3 residues: CASSYAGTQYF. The CDR3 coding sequence is TGTGCCAGCAGTTACGCCGGGACCCAGTACTTC.

This chain uses TRBV11-3 with TRBJ1-5; D ambiguous. This CDR3 region has 14 residues. Trimming took off 5 bases at V and 4 bases at J, with 12 bases between the two ends. Germline V gives CDR1 SGHNT, CDR2 YENEEA. CDR3 DNA sequence: TGTGCCAGCAGCCGGGAACAGCCTAATCAGCCCCAGCATTTT. This encodes CASSREQPNQPQHF.

The chain recombines TRBV2 with TRBJ2-5; no clear D gene. This CDR3 is 11 amino acids long. Trimming cost V 6 bases and J 2 bases, with 4 bases left between them. CDR1 and CDR2 from the germline V gene are SNHLY and FYNNEI. The CDR3 loop is CASRDQETQYF. In DNA form, the CDR3 reads TGTGCCAGCAGGGATCAAGAGACCCAGTACTTC.

This chain connects TRBV5-1 to TRBJ2-3; perhaps TRBD2 as D (6 bases). Trimming pared 3 bases from V and 3 bases from J, leaving 11 bases between. Per germline, CDR1 SGHRS and CDR2 YFSETQ. This CDR3 has 14 residues. The CDR3 reads CASSWHGGTDTQYF. DNA of the CDR3: TGCGCCAGCAGCTGGCACGGGGGAACAGATACGCAGTATTTT.

This clone was detected once. The chain uses TRBV7-9 and TRBJ1-2; 9 nucleotides line up with TRBD1. This CDR3 has 17 amino acids. V was pared by 5 bases and J by 2 bases, with 12 bases of the junction left unmatched. Germline V gene sequence: CDR1 SEHNR, CDR2 FQNEAQ (reference sequence). CDR3 amino acids: CASSPRDRVPTNYGYTF. CDR3 in DNA: TGTGCCAGCAGCCCCCGGGACAGGGTTCCTACCAACTATGGCTACACCTTC.

The V gene is TRBV7-8, the J gene TRBJ1-5; D not certain. The germline CDR1 and CDR2 sequences are SGHVS and FQNEAQ. The CDR3 loop spans 13 amino acids. V was cut by 1 base and J by 2 bases, with 3 bases left in between. CDR3 amino acids: CASSLDGNQPQHF. DNA for the CDR3: TGTGCCAGCAGCTTAGACGGCAATCAGCCCCAGCATTTT.

In this sample, this clone turned up a few times. Other DNA sequences in the same sample also yield this CDR3. The J gene is TRBJ2-5, the V gene TRBV27; D is possibly TRBD1 or TRBD2 (6 bases each). The CDR3 is 15 residues long. The germline V gene has CDR1 MNHEY and CDR2 SMNVEV (reference sequence). V gave up 0 bases and J gave up 5 bases, with 13 bases separating them. CDR3 region: CASSLSWGAGETQYF. CDR3 nucleotides: TGTGCCAGCAGTTTATCATGGGGGGCCGGGGAGACCCAGTACTTC.

This clone was picked up a small number of times. The chain is built from TRBV7-8 and TRBJ1-2; a weak D match, TRBD1 (6 bases). This CDR3 spans 13 amino acids. V was trimmed by 5 bases and J by 1 base, leaving 8 bases between them. Germline CDR1 is SGHVS and CDR2 is FQNEAQ. In nucleotides, the CDR3 is TGTGCCAGCAGCCCGGACAGTAACTATGGCTACACCTTC. Translated: CASSPDSNYGYTF. The complete variable domain, with remaining parts taken from reference TRBV7-8 and TRBJ1-2, reads GAGVSQSPRYKVAKRGQDVALRCDPISGHVSLFWYQQALGQGPEFLTYFQNEAQLDKSGLPSDRFFAERPEGSVSTLKIQRTQQEDSAVYLCASSPDSNYGYTFGSGTRLTVV.

The J gene is TRBJ2-5, the V gene TRBV5-5, with D unresolved. Germline CDR1 SGHKS, CDR2 YYEKEE (reference sequence). V was cut by 6 bases and J by 4 bases, with 7 bases left in between. The CDR3 totals 11 residues. The CDR3 region is CASTRGETQYF. The CDR3 bases are TGTGCCAGCACCCGTGGAGAGACCCAGTACTTC.

The CDR3 loop is CASSGALWVPLHF. The DNA for the CDR3 is TGTGCCAGCAGTGGGGCTCTCTGGGTACCCCTCCACTTT. The J gene is TRBJ1-6, the V gene TRBV2, with no clear D. In germline, CDR1 is SNHLY, CDR2 FYNNEI. V was cut by 4 bases and J by 12 bases, with 13 bases left in between. CDR3 length equals 13 residues.

The V gene is TRBV2, the J gene TRBJ1-5, with a tentative D call TRBD1 (6 bases). The CDR3 loop spans 13 amino acids. Trimming stripped 5 bases from V and 4 bases from J, with 9 bases between. The V gene's germline CDR1 is SNHLY and CDR2 FYNNEI. The CDR3 nucleotides read TGTGCCAGCAGTTCACAGGGAAATCAGCCCCAGCATTTT. The encoded protein is CASSSQGNQPQHF.

Comment on this clone: Additional DNA sequences in this sample encode the identical CDR3. The J gene is TRBJ2-5, the V gene TRBV4-3; 9 bases line up with TRBD2. V shed 0 bases, J shed 5 bases, and the junction held 10 bases outside the gene matches. CDR1 LGHNA and CDR2 YSLEER come from the germline V gene. This CDR3 spans 17 amino acids. CDR3 nucleotide sequence: TGCGCCAGCAGCCAAGATCTTGCGGGGGGGGCCGGGGAGACCCAGTACTTC. Translating gives CASSQDLAGGAGETQYF.

The rearrangement links TRBV7-2 to TRBJ2-3; TRBD2 matches 7 bases. The germline V gene has CDR1 SGHTA and CDR2 FQGNSA. V lost 4 bases, J lost 2 bases, and 9 bases stayed unmatched. The CDR3 spans 16 residues. The CDR3 sequence is CASSSLGGGNTDTQYF. The DNA of the CDR3 is TGTGCCAGCAGCTCCCTTGGGGGGGGGAACACAGATACGCAGTATTTT.

This clone has a single count. This sequence joins TRBV19 and TRBJ2-7; 8 positions agree with TRBD1. V was pared by 5 bases and J by 4 bases, with 10 bases of the junction left unmatched. The CDR3 totals 15 residues. In germline, CDR1 is LNHDA, CDR2 SQIVND (reference sequence). DNA of the CDR3: TGTGCCAGTAGTCCCCGGACAGGGTCGGATTACGAGCAGTACTTC. Protein sequence: CASSPRTGSDYEQYF.

V is TRBV6-4 and J is TRBJ2-5, with 7 bases aligning to TRBD1. CDR1 and CDR2 from the germline V gene are MRHNA and SNTAGT. This CDR3 comprises 14 residues. The V gene end was trimmed by 10 bases and the J gene end by 3 bases; junction bases not matched to a gene: 11. The CDR3 region is CATLNRDREETQYF. DNA of the CDR3: TGTGCCACCCTGAATAGGGACAGAGAAGAGACCCAGTACTTC.

V and J are TRBV4-3 and TRBJ2-7; D might be TRBD1 (6 bases). V lost 1 base and J 3 bases, leaving 22 bases between the germline ends. The CDR3 runs to 18 residues. CDR1 is LGHNA, CDR2 YSLEER, per germline. CDR3 protein: CASSQGYSAGEMIYEQYF. The CDR3 region has the DNA TGCGCCAGCAGCCAAGGATATTCGGCAGGGGAAATGATCTACGAGCAGTACTTC.